Each of the 29 T cell receptor beta chains below was sequenced from the same sample in a study of T-cell memory formation after mild COVID-19. One entry per CDR3 protein, called by TCRdb with MiXCR from the 5' RACE reads. Among roughly 190,000 distinct CDR3 sequences listed, around 25% were seen once. Sequencing input: PBMCs or a T cell subset sorted from them (not recorded which). These receptors came from an adult woman who had mild COVID-19 (a few samples of this study predate the infection). Cell type and time point are not known.

The chain carries TRBV7-8 and TRBJ2-3, with TRBD2 identical over 7 bases. Germline CDR1 is SGHVS and CDR2 is FQNEAQ. CDR3 length: 17 amino acids. The trim removed 1 base at V and 0 bases at J, leaving 7 bases unmatched. The CDR3 bases are TGTGCCAGCAGCTTAGGCCCGCTAGCGGCTAGCACAGATACGCAGTATTTT. Residues: CASSLGPLAASTDTQYF.

The chain carries TRBV27 and TRBJ1-6, with TRBD1 as a possible D gene (6 bases). Germline CDR1 is MNHEY and CDR2 is SMNVEV (reference sequence). The CDR3 has 19 amino acids. The ends were cut back, 5 bases at V and 7 bases at J, with 27 bases in the middle. For the CDR3, the DNA is TGTGCCAGCAGTCACAAACAGGGAGGCCATACCGGTTGGAATTCACCCCTCCACTTT. The encoded protein is CASSHKQGGHTGWNSPLHF.

J is TRBJ2-3 and V is TRBV19, with 8 bases fitting TRBD2. The CDR3 has 16 residues. J gave up 1 base and V 4 bases, and 7 bases lay outside the gene matches. Germline CDR1 and CDR2: LNHDA and SQIVND (reference sequence). In nucleotides, the CDR3 is TGTGCCAGTAGTAGCGAGCGGGGGCCGGGCACAGATACGCAGTATTTT. It translates to CASSSERGPGTDTQYF.

J is TRBJ2-7 and V is TRBV25-1; D call uncertain. CDR1 and CDR2 (germline): MGHDK, SYGVNS. The V gene lost 5 bases and the J gene lost 2 bases, with 10 bases spanning the gap. The CDR3 consists of 13 residues. The CDR3 region is CASSRLGTYEQYF. CDR3 coding DNA: TGTGCCAGCAGTAGACTGGGTACCTACGAGCAGTACTTC.

This clonotype was observed a few times. V is TRBV19 and J is TRBJ2-7; the D is unclear. This CDR3 comprises 15 residues. V was clipped by 3 bases and J by 0 bases, with 12 bases between them. CDR1 and CDR2 (germline): LNHDA, SQIVND (reference sequence). The CDR3 coding sequence is TGTGCCAGTAGTATTCAAGTTGGGGACTCCTACGAGCAGTACTTC. It translates to CASSIQVGDSYEQYF.

The chain carries TRBV3-1 and TRBJ2-5, with D hard to call. Germline CDR1 LGHDT, CDR2 YNNKEL (reference sequence). The CDR3 totals 15 residues. V lost 1 base and J lost 5, with 14 bases in between. The CDR3 DNA reads as TGTGCCAGCAGCCAAGGGATAGAACTTTCGGAGACCCAGTACTTC. Its translation: CASSQGIELSETQYF.

The chain is built from TRBV2 and TRBJ2-3; D remains ambiguous. From germline, CDR1 is SNHLY and CDR2 FYNNEI. There are 15 residues in the CDR3. Trimming removed 3 bases from V and 2 bases from J, with 12 bases in between. In DNA, the CDR3 is TGTGCCAGCAGTGAGAGTTGGGCAAACACAGATACGCAGTATTTT. Encoded protein: CASSESWANTDTQYF.

This chain joins TRBV4-3 and TRBJ2-7; D is ambiguous. Germline-derived CDR1 and CDR2 are LGHNA and YSLEER. The V and J ends lost 1 base and 1 base respectively, with 11 bases between them. This CDR3 is 15 amino acids long. The CDR3 DNA is TGCGCCAGCAGCCAAGTGTGGCAGCCTTCCTACGAGCAGTACTTC. Its protein is CASSQVWQPSYEQYF.

The rearrangement joins TRBV12-3 or TRBV12-4 to TRBJ2-7; D gene ambiguous. Trimming removed 4 bases at V and 3 bases at J, with 13 bases between. The CDR3 runs 14 residues. This CDR3 is CASSSYGLIYEQYF. The CDR3 nucleotides read TGTGCCAGCAGTTCTTATGGGTTGATCTACGAGCAGTACTTC.

The chain employs TRBV5-1 and TRBJ1-1; D uncertain. Germline values: CDR1 SGHRS, CDR2 YFSETQ. The CDR3 has 15 residues. V lost 4 bases and J lost 1, with 14 bases in between. CDR3: CASSPVLSGNTEAFF. CDR3 nucleotide sequence: TGCGCCAGCAGCCCGGTCTTGTCTGGGAACACTGAAGCTTTCTTT. Full variable domain (outside the CDR3, taken from reference TRBV5-1 and TRBJ1-1): KAGVTQTPRYLIKTRGQQVTLSCSPISGHRSVSWYQQTPGQGLQFLFEYFSETQRNKGNFPGRFSGRQFSNSRSEMNVSTLELGDSALYLCASSPVLSGNTEAFFGQGTRLTVV.

The V gene is TRBV5-1, the J gene TRBJ1-2; 7 bases agree with TRBD1. The CDR3 extends over 14 amino acids. In germline, CDR1 is SGHRS, CDR2 YFSETQ. Trimming took 3 bases from V and 4 from J; bases not matched to a gene: 6. CDR3: CASSSGTASYGYTF. DNA of the CDR3: TGCGCCAGCAGCTCCGGGACAGCTTCCTATGGCTACACCTTC.

This clonotype was detected a few times. V usage is TRBV7-6 and J usage is TRBJ2-3; D might be TRBD2 (6 bases). The V end was cut by 2 bases, the J end by 2 bases, with 14 bases between. The CDR3 is 16 residues long. Germline V gives CDR1 SGHVS, CDR2 FNYEAQ. CDR3 sequence reads: CASSLFSSSDTDTQYF. For the CDR3, the DNA is TGTGCCAGCAGCTTATTCTCGTCTAGCGACACAGATACGCAGTATTTT.

The V gene is TRBV6-5, the J gene TRBJ1-1, with D possibly being TRBD1 (5 bases). The CDR3 is made up of 15 amino acids. The V gene lost 0 bases and the J gene lost 0 bases, with 8 bases spanning the gap. Germline values: CDR1 MNHEY, CDR2 SVGAGI. The CDR3 DNA is TGTGCCAGCAGTTACTCGCAGGGCTTGAACACTGAAGCTTTCTTT. This encodes CASSYSQGLNTEAFF.

The chain's CDR3 is CASGTGRPYEQYF. The CDR3 DNA is TGCGCCAGCGGGACAGGGAGGCCCTACGAGCAGTACTTC. The chain employs TRBV4-1 and TRBJ2-7, with 9 bases identical to TRBD1. Germline CDR1 is MGHRA and CDR2 is YSYEKL. Losses at the gene ends were 8 bases for V and 2 bases for J; bases not matched to a gene: 4. This CDR3 contains 13 residues.

V usage is TRBV27 and J usage is TRBJ1-4, with D hard to call. V shed 1 base and J shed 4 bases, with 7 bases lying between them. Germline V lookup: CDR1 MNHEY, CDR2 SMNVEV (reference sequence). The CDR3 consists of 14 residues. CDR3 sequence: CASSLWQNNEKLFF. The CDR3 bases are TGTGCCAGCAGTTTATGGCAGAATAATGAAAAACTGTTTTTT.

This clonotype was detected only a few times. Here the CDR3 reads CASSSGTGRAEAFF. In DNA, the CDR3 is TGTGCCAGCAGTTCTGGGACAGGGAGAGCTGAAGCTTTCTTT. V and J are TRBV27 and TRBJ1-1; 9 positions match TRBD1. The V gene's germline CDR1 is MNHEY and CDR2 SMNVEV (reference sequence). V shed 4 bases and J 6 bases; nucleotides not matched to a gene: 6. The CDR3 covers 14 residues.

There are a few counts of this clonotype. This chain connects TRBV2 to TRBJ2-1; perhaps TRBD2 as D (6 bases). Trimming removed 7 bases at V and 0 bases at J, with 13 bases between. The CDR3 extends over 15 amino acids. Germline loops: CDR1 SNHLY, CDR2 FYNNEI. This chain's CDR3 is CASIKSGSSYNEQFF. The CDR3, as DNA: TGTGCCAGCATTAAGTCCGGGAGCTCCTACAATGAGCAGTTCTTC. Complete variable domain (other parts from reference TRBV2 and TRBJ2-1): EPEVTQTPSHQVTQMGQEVILRCVPISNHLYFYWYRQILGQKVEFLVSFYNNEISEKSEIFDDQFSVERPDGSNFTLKIRSTKLEDSAMYFCASIKSGSSYNEQFFGPGTRLTVL.

The chain employs TRBV7-6 and TRBJ2-7, with D perhaps TRBD1 or TRBD2 (6 bases each). CDR1 and CDR2 from the germline V gene are SGHVS and FNYEAQ. CDR3 length equals 13 residues. The V end was cut by 5 bases, the J end by 7 bases, with 15 bases between. As DNA, the CDR3 is TGTGCCAGCAGCCCGGGGGCCTTTCTGGAGCAGTACTTC. Protein sequence: CASSPGAFLEQYF.

This clonotype was recorded a few times. CDR3 nucleotides: TGCAGCGTTGACGGGCAGGGCGGCTACGAGCAGTACTTC. Translation: CSVDGQGGYEQYF. The chain combines TRBV29-1 with TRBJ2-7, with TRBD1 as a possible D gene (5 bases). V lost 3 bases to trimming and J lost 3 bases, with 12 bases between them. Germline V gene lookup returns CDR1 SQVTM and CDR2 ANQGSEA. The CDR3 is 13 amino acids.

The genes are TRBV12-5 and TRBJ1-2, with TRBD1 matching 11 bases. This CDR3 contains 15 residues. V lost 5 bases to trimming and J lost 4 bases; unmatched junction nucleotides: 6. CDR1 is LGHNT, CDR2 FRNRAP, per germline. CDR3 protein: CASGPSGTGGYGYTF. CDR3 DNA: TGTGCTAGTGGTCCCTCCGGGACAGGGGGCTATGGCTACACCTTC.

This clonotype has only a few counts. The chain joins TRBV4-3 to TRBJ2-5; either TRBD1 or TRBD2 may supply D (5 bases each). This CDR3 spans 15 amino acids. V shed 0 bases and J shed 4 bases, with 12 bases lying between them. Germline V gene lookup returns CDR1 LGHNA and CDR2 YSLEER. This CDR3 reads CASSQDPGARETQYF. The CDR3 DNA reads TGCGCCAGCAGCCAAGATCCCGGGGCACGAGAGACCCAGTACTTC.

There are a few counts of this clonotype. The V and J genes are TRBV5-6 and TRBJ2-6; D not certain. CDR3 length equals 12 residues. Trimming removed 1 base at V and 18 bases at J, with 14 bases between. From germline, CDR1 is SGHDT and CDR2 YYEEEE. CDR3 sequence: CASSLQGTDPTF. DNA for the CDR3: TGTGCCAGCAGCTTGCAAGGTACCGATCCGACTTTC.

The CDR3 bases are TGTGCCAGCAGTTACTCGGGAGTCAAGAACACTGAAGCTTTCTTT. Translation gives CASSYSGVKNTEAFF. V usage is TRBV6-6 and J usage is TRBJ1-1, with D hard to call. The length of the CDR3 is 15 residues. V was pared by 0 bases and J by 1 base, with 9 bases between. Germline-derived CDR1 and CDR2 are MNHNY and SVGAGI (reference sequence).

This chain joins TRBV6-6 and TRBJ1-1; D ambiguous. This CDR3 contains 15 residues. From germline, CDR1 is MNHNY and CDR2 SVGAGI (reference sequence). V was clipped by 0 bases and J by 5 bases, with 13 bases between them. In DNA form, the CDR3 reads TGTGCCAGCAGTTACTCGAAAGGAGGGAGGACTGAAGCTTTCTTT. It codes for CASSYSKGGRTEAFF.

The chain has TRBV6-6 and TRBJ2-5; 7 bases map to TRBD2. Germline V lookup: CDR1 MNHNY, CDR2 SVGAGI (reference sequence). The CDR3 runs to 14 residues. The V and J ends lost 4 bases and 5 bases, in that order; junction bases with no gene match: 7. The CDR3 nucleotides are TGTGCCAGCAGTTCGAGCCTGGGGGGGGAGACCCAGTACTTC. Translated: CASSSSLGGETQYF.

The chain has TRBV5-1 and TRBJ1-2; D gene uncertain. The CDR3 is 17 amino acids. V lost 2 bases and J 0 bases, leaving 17 bases between the germline ends. Germline loops: CDR1 SGHRS, CDR2 YFSETQ. CDR3 nucleotide sequence: TGCGCCAGCAGCTTCCCGTCTGGCGGTGCTACTAACTATGGCTACACCTTC. The encoded protein is CASSFPSGGATNYGYTF.

In this sample, this clonotype turned up a few times. The chain couples TRBV5-1 to TRBJ1-1; D remains unclear. The ends were cut back, 4 bases at V and 1 base at J, with 17 bases in the middle. Germline V gene sequence: CDR1 SGHRS, CDR2 YFSETQ. The CDR3 is 16 residues long. The chain's CDR3 is CASSQSRVGPNTEAFF. The CDR3 DNA sequence: TGCGCCAGCAGCCAATCAAGAGTGGGCCCGAACACTGAAGCTTTCTTT.

The J gene is TRBJ2-7, the V gene TRBV20-1; 11 bases map to TRBD2. V lost 6 bases, J lost 0 bases, and 4 bases stayed unmatched. CDR1 is DFQATT, CDR2 SNEGSKA, per germline (reference sequence). The CDR3 has 14 amino acids. CDR3 DNA: TGCAGTGCCGCACTAGCGGGAGCCTCCTACGAGCAGTACTTC. This gives the protein CSAALAGASYEQYF.

This rearrangement joins TRBV12-3 or TRBV12-4 to TRBJ2-7; D is uncertain. The CDR3 runs to 15 residues. Between the trimmed V and J ends, which lost 4 bases and 0 bases, there was a span of 13 bases. Here the CDR3 reads CASSSFPRSSYEQYF. CDR3 coding DNA: TGTGCCAGCAGTTCGTTCCCACGGAGCTCCTACGAGCAGTACTTC.